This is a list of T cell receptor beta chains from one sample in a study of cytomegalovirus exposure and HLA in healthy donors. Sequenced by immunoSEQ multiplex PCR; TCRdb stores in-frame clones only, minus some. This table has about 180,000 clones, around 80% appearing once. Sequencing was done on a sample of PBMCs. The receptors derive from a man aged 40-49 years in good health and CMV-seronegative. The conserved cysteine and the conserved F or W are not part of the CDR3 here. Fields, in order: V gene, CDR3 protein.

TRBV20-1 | SAQGGNTIY
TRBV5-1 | ASSLAEEGERDTQY
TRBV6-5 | ASSGSGMDTGELF
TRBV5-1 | ASSLGGDSLGEQY
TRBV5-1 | ASSYGTSGRNREQF
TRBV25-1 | ASSESDLLFYNEQF
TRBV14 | ASSTRQSPYEQY
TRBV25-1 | ASSPLGSLSSYEQY
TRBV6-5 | ASRRTGGMWETQY
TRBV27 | ASTPGGGPYNEQF
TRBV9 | ASSVGGANTGELF
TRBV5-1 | ASSLERTGEKLF
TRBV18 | ASSPQRGGETQY
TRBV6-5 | ASSYSEGQGSYGYT
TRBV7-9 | ASSAGAAYPGANVLT
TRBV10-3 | AISEGGTGGSWQY
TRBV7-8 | ASSVTDMNTEAF
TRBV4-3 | ASSQGGVTGGYNEQF
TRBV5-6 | ASSFPRDRGRTGELF
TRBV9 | ASSVTPGHSNYGYT
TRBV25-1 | ASSDLGAGGSDEQY
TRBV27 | ASSLFGTGAPEAF
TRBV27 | ASSLRGSYEQY
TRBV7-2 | ASSLGRTSGRSTQY
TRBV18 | ASSPSSGGAGEQY
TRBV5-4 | ASSPPGGEGDTQY
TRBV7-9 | SSSLRVLNEQF
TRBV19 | ASSILAQGLKNTEAF
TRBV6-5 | ASSKRTSGSYEQY
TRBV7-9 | ASSLMGQGSLEQY
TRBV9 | ASSPKGARDRGYPGELF
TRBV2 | ASITARGGRTGELF
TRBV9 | ASSVGPTQSSYNEQF
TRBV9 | ASSVEAGPYEQY
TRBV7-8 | ASSLEGRSSYEQY
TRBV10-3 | AISESLAGAPKEQY
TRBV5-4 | ASSVDRGTYEQY